The 11 T cell receptor beta chains listed next were all sequenced from one sample in a study of breast tumors, draining lymph nodes, adjacent tissues. TCRdb recomputed calls from the multiplex PCR reads with MiXCR, one row per CDR3 protein. The data show approximately 90,000 distinct CDR3 sequences, with around 29% seen just once and 8.1% held by the top ten. Breast cancer patients provided tissue from their axillary draining lymph nodes. Sequencing was performed on axillary lymph node tissue. These receptors were collected from a female donor with breast cancer. Some clones in this sample may be carry-over from other donors' samples.

This clonotype appeared a single time. The CDR3 loop is CASSLAGQAGVYEQYF. As DNA, the CDR3 is TGTGCCAGCAGCTTAGCAGGTCAAGCGGGGGTCTACGAGCAGTACTTC. The chain employs TRBV7-2 and TRBJ2-7, with 8 positions matching TRBD2. With V trimmed by 0 bases and J by 3 bases, 7 bases remained unmatched. CDR1 is SGHTA, CDR2 FQGNSA, per germline. This CDR3 contains 16 residues.

A few counts support this clonotype. The chain links TRBV6-5 to TRBJ2-7, with D perhaps being TRBD1 or TRBD2 (5 bases each). Per germline, CDR1 MNHEY and CDR2 SVGAGI. This CDR3 is 13 amino acids long. V lost 5 bases to trimming and J lost 2 bases, with 10 bases between them. The CDR3 coding sequence is TGTGCCAGCAGTCACGGGACCACCTACGAGCAGTACTTC. This encodes CASSHGTTYEQYF.

This clonotype was seen many times. A much larger clone lies a single base off, so this may be a read error. J is TRBJ2-2 and V is TRBV20-1, with 9 nucleotides matching TRBD2. Looked up from germline, CDR1 is DFQATT and CDR2 is SNEGSKA (reference sequence). The V gene end was trimmed by 3 bases and the J gene end by 4 bases; junction bases not matched to a gene: 9. The length of the CDR3 is 16 residues. CDR3 sequence (DNA): TGCAGTGCTAGTTCGAGGACTAGCGAGACCACCGGGGAGCTGTTTTTT. As protein: CSASSRTSETTGELFF.

This chain joins TRBV2 and TRBJ2-3; D gene unclear. Trimming stripped 3 bases from V and 12 bases from J, with 19 bases between. This CDR3 is 14 amino acids long. The V gene's germline CDR1 is SNHLY and CDR2 FYNNEI. The CDR3 sequence is CASSEGPASGTQYF. The CDR3 coding sequence is TGTGCCAGCAGTGAGGGTCCGGCGTCAGGTACACAGTATTTT.

This clonotype was detected ten times or more. The V call is TRBV2, the J call TRBJ2-1; the match to TRBD1 covers 8 bases. Per germline, CDR1 SNHLY and CDR2 FYNNEI. The ends lost 4 bases at V and 7 bases at J; junction bases unmatched: 6. The CDR3 runs to 14 residues. The CDR3 sequence is CASSGGDRLNEQFF. CDR3 in DNA: TGTGCCAGCAGTGGCGGGGACAGGTTAAATGAGCAGTTCTTC.

On this clonotype: At one end, the junction sequence differs from germline, possibly due to a read error. The rearrangement uses TRBV5-1 and TRBJ2-7; possibly TRBD1 for D (6 bases). Germline-derived CDR1 and CDR2 are SGHRS and YFSETQ. The CDR3 runs 14 residues. CDR3 DNA sequence: TGCGCCGGCAGATTGATGGACAGTTTCTACGAGCAGTACTTC. Amino acid sequence: CAGRLMDSFYEQYF.

This chain connects TRBV15 to TRBJ1-2, with TRBD1 matching over 7 bases. The CDR3 consists of 16 residues. Trimming cost V 4 bases and J 6 bases; bases outside gene matches: 14. Germline V gene data show CDR1 as LNHNV and CDR2 as YYDKDF (reference sequence). The CDR3 spells CATSITPDREKDGYTF. CDR3 DNA sequence: TGTGCCACCAGCATAACGCCTGACAGGGAAAAGGATGGCTACACCTTC.

This clonotype has ten or more counts. The genes are TRBV6-5 and TRBJ2-1; D possibly corresponds to TRBD1 (6 bases). This CDR3 region has 15 residues. Germline V gene sequence: CDR1 MNHEY, CDR2 SVGAGI. V was cut by 5 bases and J by 2 bases, with 13 bases left in between. The CDR3 sequence: CASSRTVSPYNEQFF. CDR3 in DNA: TGTGCCAGCAGTAGGACAGTGTCTCCCTACAATGAGCAGTTCTTC.

This clonotype was picked up one time. This rearrangement joins TRBV12-3 or TRBV12-4 to TRBJ2-2; D is perhaps TRBD2 (5 bases). The CDR3 sequence is 16 residues long. Trimming took off 1 base at V and 2 bases at J, with 11 bases between the two ends. The CDR3 loop reads CASSLGGEGNTGELFF. Written as DNA, the CDR3 is TGTGCCAGCAGTTTAGGGGGAGAAGGAAACACCGGGGAGCTGTTTTTT.

This clonotype was observed a few times. Since a much larger clone is just one base distant, this may be a read error. J is TRBJ2-7 and V is TRBV5-6; D may be TRBD1 or TRBD2 (6 bases each). CDR3 length equals 14 residues. Trimming cost V 4 bases and J 5 bases, with 16 bases left between them. Germline V CDR1 and CDR2: SGHDT, YYEEEE. The CDR3 loop is CASSLGGHFHEQYF. DNA of the CDR3: TGTGCCAGCAGCCTTGGGGGGCATTTTCACGAGCAGTACTTC.

Ten or more counts support this clonotype. The chain couples TRBV5-6 to TRBJ2-7, with TRBD1 matching over 8 bases. Germline values: CDR1 SGHDT, CDR2 YYEEEE. The CDR3 runs 15 residues. V shed 5 bases, J shed 12 bases, and the junction held 19 bases outside the gene matches. The CDR3 bases are TGTGCCAGCAGTTCAACCCGGGACAGGCCCATGGTCCTGTACTTC. This encodes CASSSTRDRPMVLYF.